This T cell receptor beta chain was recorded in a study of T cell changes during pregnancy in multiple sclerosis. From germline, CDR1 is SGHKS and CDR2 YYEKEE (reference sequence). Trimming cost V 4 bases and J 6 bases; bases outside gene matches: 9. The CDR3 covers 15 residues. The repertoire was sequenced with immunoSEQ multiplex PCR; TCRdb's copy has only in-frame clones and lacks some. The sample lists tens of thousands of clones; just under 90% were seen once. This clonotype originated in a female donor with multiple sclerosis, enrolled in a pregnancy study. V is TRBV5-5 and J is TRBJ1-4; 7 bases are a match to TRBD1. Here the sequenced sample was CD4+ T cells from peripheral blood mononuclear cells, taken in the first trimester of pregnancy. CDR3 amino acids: CASSRAGQGDEKLFF. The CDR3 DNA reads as TGTGCCAGCAGCCGGGCAGGGCAGGGGGATGAAAAACTGTTTTTT.